This T cell receptor (beta chain) emerged from a study of blood T cells in healthy people across ages. Across the whole study: In model experiments, template switching was able to capture about one barcoded beta molecule for every two T cells that were present. General observations from the study: The long-lived group displayed more naive CD4+ cells, plus higher diversity, than the aged donors did.

The V gene's germline CDR1 is SGHAT and CDR2 FQNNGV. Trimming removed 5 bases from V and 3 bases from J, with 19 bases in between. The CDR3 covers 16 residues. A few counts support this clonotype. Its antigen is still unknown. Using a J-beta primer mix together with a sample-barcoded 5' primer, a second PCR was run for roughly 6 to 12 cycles. Each of the cDNA molecules was tagged by a template-switch adaptor with 12 random nucleotides. MiXCR, applied by TCRdb to the 5' RACE reads, yields one record per CDR3 protein. Of roughly 700,000 distinct CDR3 sequences in the sample, about 25% are singletons; the top ten hold 9.4%. This sample also belongs to another study, concerning T cells of mothers and their children. This second study notes: From each mother came over 9 million TCR beta CDR3 reads, and from each child came around 2.7 million.

The TCR comes from a boy younger than 18 in good health. V and J are TRBV11-2 and TRBJ2-5; a possible D gene is TRBD1 (5 bases). Specimen: blood. This chain's CDR3 is CASSTPRTWEEETQYF. The CDR3 bases are TGTGCCAGCAGCACACCTCGGACATGGGAAGAAGAGACCCAGTACTTC. The variable domain in full, with the rest retrieved from reference TRBV11-2 and TRBJ2-5, is EAGVAQSPRYKIIEKRQSVAFWCNPISGHATLYWYQQILGQGPKLLIQFQNNGVVDDSQLPKDRFSAERLKGVDSTLKIQPAKLEDSAVYLCASSTPRTWEEETQYFGPGTRLLVL.